Detailed here is one TCR beta chain. No cognate antigen has been identified for it. No quality values exist for individual bases; no much larger clone is one base distant. The listed sequencing device is Illumina NovaSeq 6000. TCRalpha and TCRbeta cDNA libraries were built by 5'RACE with constant-segment primers, adding sample barcodes and unique molecular identifiers. RNA was extracted from every sample with Trizol reagent. Library amplification was performed in two PCR steps, and a second sample barcode and Illumina TruSeq adapters were introduced in the second step. Sequencing of the libraries was done on an Illumina NovaSeq, producing 2 x 150 bp paired-end reads. On the authors' methods: With migec v1.2.7, reads were demultiplexed and then collapsed into UMI-guided consensus sequences. Using mixcr v2.1.11, UMI consensuses were aligned to TRA and TRB V and J templates and then assembled into clonotypes. Clonotypes were classified as expanded or contracted when called significant by both edgeR and NoisET, with noise models trained on biological replicates. For edgeR calls, a false discovery rate-adjusted p below 0.01 and a log2 fold-change threshold of 1 were applied. As an exploratory analysis of dynamics, PCA with hierarchical clustering was applied to max-normalized trajectories of the 1000 most abundant clonotypes. Separately sequenced CD4+ and CD8+ repertoires were used to assign a CD4 or CD8 phenotype to each responding clone. TCRdb handled the public reads itself, with Q25 trimming in fastp and clone calling in MiXCR, and kept productive beta chains. Rows matching on CDR3 protein sequence are summarized as one entry with the most common DNA and genes. TCRdb, not the original authors, processed these V and J calls. This sample holds about 150,000 distinct CDR3 sequences; about 28% were observed only once. The top ten clonotypes cover about 11% of the sample.

PBMCs were isolated by Ficoll-Paque density gradient centrifugation. The sample comes from a study of T-cell memory formation after mild COVID-19 (dated by TCRdb to about 2021). Turning to the overall study: TCR sequence clusters from the two donors were largely donor specific. Two young, previously healthy adult volunteers made up the cohort, one male and one female. T-cell clones expanding and contracting after mild COVID-19 in a couple of donors were tracked by longitudinal TCRalpha and TCRbeta repertoire sequencing.

General findings and caveats noted by the study authors: The detection of some responding clones in pre-infection memory suggests that pre-existing cross-reactive memory T cells joined the SARS-CoV-2 response. Contracting CD4+ clones appeared mostly in the CM and EM memory subsets, whereas CD8+ clones were enriched in EMRA. Clones contracting from day 15 to 85 had balanced CD4/CD8 phenotypes, while a second wave expanding from day 15 to 37 was biased towards CD4+. Only two mild cases were covered in the study, and larger cohorts including severe cases with pre-infection samples were considered necessary. Whether the second-wave clones peaking on day 37 were SARS-CoV-2 specific was not confirmed.

Sequences LGHNA (CDR1) and YSLEER (CDR2) are obtained from the germline V gene. The junction shows trimming of 3 bases on V and 0 bases on J, and the gene matches do not reach 4 bases of it. Taken from cysteine to phenylalanine, the CDR3 has 15 residues. Of all the DNA, just the CDR3 is kept, 45 bases in frame from base 1. Source material: PBMCs or a T cell subset sorted from them (not recorded which). The receptor comes from an adult woman who had mild COVID-19 (a few samples of this study predate the infection). The sample titles of this study are shuffled in the database, so cell type and time point are left out; the donor was told from shared clones. The rearrangement joined TRBV4-3 to TRBJ2-5, and 7 junction bases match TRBD1. This receptor has the CDR3 CASSQVDRDQETQYF. The DNA is TGCGCCAGCAGCCAGGTTGACAGGGACCAAGAGACCCAGTACTTC.